The TCR beta chain under discussion was sequenced for a study of control samples from healthy donors and cancer patients. This clone was seen more than once but under ten times. Clones were read by immunoSEQ multiplex PCR, and TCRdb kept only the in-frame ones, dropping some. The repertoire holds about 98,000 clones, with 82% as singletons. Trimming pared 3 bases from V and 3 bases from J, leaving 15 bases between. This CDR3 is built from 16 residues. Germline CDR1 reads MNHNS; CDR2 reads SASEGT. Sequenced sample: blood. The chain combines TRBV6-1 with TRBJ1-5; no reliable D call. This receptor was obtained from a man in his 60s in good health. CDR3 loop: CASSDFGGLDNQPQHF. The CDR3 DNA reads TGTGCCAGCAGTGACTTCGGAGGCCTCGACAATCAGCCCCAGCATTTT.